This T cell receptor beta chain stems from a study of Tregs in tolerant kidney transplant recipients. General study results and limits: Validation in larger populations is needed because few patients were studied.

Only in-frame clones appear in the TCRdb table, and some are missing; sequencing was by immunoSEQ multiplex PCR. The table shows over 50,000 clones, with approximately 85% occurring only once. In regard to this clone: The antigen remains undetermined.

The CDR3 loop spans 15 amino acids. Trimming took 8 bases from V and 0 from J, leaving 14 bases between them. Germline V CDR1 and CDR2: MNHNS, SASEGT. The rearrangement joins TRBV6-1 to TRBJ1-3, with D possibly matching TRBD1 (6 bases). This sequence was found in a human donor who received a combined kidney and bone marrow transplant. The starting material was Tregs from blood, obtained before the transplant. CDR3 nucleotides: TGTGCCAGCGTATACAGGGCTGGCTCTGGAAACACCATATATTTT. Translated, it gives CASVYRAGSGNTIYF.